The rows below give T cell receptor beta chains drawn from one sample of a study of early T cells in non-severe SARS-CoV-2 infection. From the 5' RACE reads, TCRdb called clonotypes with MiXCR, one entry per CDR3 protein. The sample records fewer than 85,000 distinct CDR3 sequences, around 15% being singletons. Sequenced sample: whole blood. All receptors come from an adult who was a healthcare worker with PCR-confirmed SARS-CoV-2 infection or an uninfected control (not recorded which). The CDR3 runs from the conserved cysteine through the conserved F or W. D genes are given only for firm matches. Not every row has a clone size; where given, it reads once, few, many or a size class.

v_call	j_call	d_call	clone_size	cdr3_aa	cdr3_nt
TRBV6-6	TRBJ2-6	NA	many	CASRTMQAVPSPLSGANVLTF	TGTGCCAGCAGGACGATGCAGGCGGTTCCCTCTCCCCTCTCTGGGGCCAACGTCCTGACTTTC
TRBV30	TRBJ1-4	NA	NA	CAWSPLERGYEKLFF	TGTGCCTGGAGTCCACTCGAGCGGGGTTATGAAAAACTGTTTTTT
TRBV18	TRBJ2-1	NA	NA	CASSPVFGDEQFF	TGTGCCAGCTCACCCGTTTTCGGTGATGAGCAGTTCTTC
TRBV10-2	TRBJ1-5	NA	few	CASSEQNQPQHF	TGCGCCAGCAGTGAGCAGAATCAGCCCCAGCATTTT
TRBV12-3/TRBV12-4	TRBJ1-6	NA	NA	CASTDGGSSYNSPLHF	TGTGCCAGCACCGACGGAGGGAGCTCCTATAATTCACCCCTCCACTTT
TRBV2	TRBJ1-1	NA	few	CASSEGGGFTEAFF	TGTGCCAGCAGTGAAGGAGGGGGTTTCACTGAAGCTTTCTTT
TRBV9	TRBJ1-3	NA	many	CASSFESEAGNTIYF	TGTGCCAGCAGCTTCGAGTCCGAGGCTGGAAACACCATATATTTT
TRBV28	TRBJ1-4	NA	NA	CASSFDTSTNEKLFF	TGTGCCAGCAGTTTCGACACCTCAACTAATGAAAAACTGTTTTTT
TRBV7-6	TRBJ2-7	NA	NA	CASSAGSGSYEQYF	TGTGCCAGCAGCGCGGGCTCGGGGAGCTACGAGCAGTACTTC
TRBV6-2/TRBV6-3	TRBJ2-2	NA	many	CASSYGGATGELFF	TGTGCCAGCAGTTACGGGGGGGCCACCGGGGAGCTGTTTTTT
TRBV6-2/TRBV6-3	TRBJ2-4	NA	NA	CASRSPDTKAKNIQYF	TGTGCCAGCAGAAGCCCCGACACTAAAGCCAAAAACATTCAGTACTTC
TRBV30	TRBJ1-2	NA	few	CAGTSGYTF	TGTGCCGGGACGTCTGGCTACACCTTC
TRBV27	TRBJ1-4	NA	NA	CASSLWGASDEKLFF	TGTGCCAGCAGTTTATGGGGGGCAAGCGATGAAAAACTGTTTTTT
TRBV10-1	TRBJ1-4	NA	NA	CASSERQGNEKLFF	TGCGCCAGCAGTGAACGCCAGGGAAATGAAAAACTGTTTTTT
TRBV20-1	TRBJ2-6	TRBD2	few	CSATTSGGLANVLTF	TGCAGTGCCACGACTAGCGGGGGGCTTGCCAACGTCCTGACTTTC
TRBV28	TRBJ1-1	TRBD1	few	CASSGQGQNTEAFF	TGTGCCAGCAGCGGACAGGGGCAGAACACTGAAGCTTTCTTT
TRBV6-5	TRBJ2-7	TRBD1	NA	CASSYLDRGYEQYF	TGTGCCAGCAGTTATCTCGACAGGGGCTACGAGCAGTACTTC
TRBV12-3/TRBV12-4	TRBJ1-1	NA	few	CASSRDGGGAFF	TGTGCCAGCAGTCGGGACGGCGGGGGCGCTTTCTTT
TRBV21-1	TRBJ2-7	NA	many	CASSKGPGQPTYEQYF	TGTGCCAGCAGCAAAGGGCCGGGGCAGCCAACTTACGAGCAGTACTTC
TRBV14	TRBJ2-3	NA	few	CAHITDTQYF	TGTGCCCACATCACAGATACGCAGTATTTT
TRBV2	TRBJ2-7	NA	NA	CASSEFGYEQYF	TGTGCCAGCAGTGAATTTGGGTACGAGCAGTACTTC
TRBV9	TRBJ2-1	NA	few	CASSVEPGANEQFF	TGTGCCAGCAGCGTAGAACCGGGGGCGAATGAGCAGTTCTTC
TRBV3-1	TRBJ2-7	NA	NA	CASSQGPWEQYF	TGTGCCAGCAGCCAAGGGCCTTGGGAGCAGTACTTC
TRBV2	TRBJ1-5	NA	NA	CASSEQGNQPQHF	TGTGCCAGCAGTGAACAGGGGAATCAGCCCCAGCATTTT
TRBV27	TRBJ2-4	NA	NA	CASSWDSENIQYF	TGTGCCAGCAGTTGGGATAGCGAAAACATTCAGTACTTC
TRBV7-9	TRBJ2-7	NA	NA	CASSQGLNYEQYF	TGTGCCAGCAGCCAAGGACTAAACTACGAGCAGTACTTC
TRBV20-1	TRBJ2-3	TRBD2	NA	CSALLAGEITDTQYF	TGCAGTGCTTTGTTAGCGGGGGAGATCACAGATACGCAGTATTTT
TRBV11-2	TRBJ2-3	NA	NA	CASSQWGGATDTQYF	TGTGCCAGCAGCCAGTGGGGCGGGGCAACAGATACGCAGTATTTT